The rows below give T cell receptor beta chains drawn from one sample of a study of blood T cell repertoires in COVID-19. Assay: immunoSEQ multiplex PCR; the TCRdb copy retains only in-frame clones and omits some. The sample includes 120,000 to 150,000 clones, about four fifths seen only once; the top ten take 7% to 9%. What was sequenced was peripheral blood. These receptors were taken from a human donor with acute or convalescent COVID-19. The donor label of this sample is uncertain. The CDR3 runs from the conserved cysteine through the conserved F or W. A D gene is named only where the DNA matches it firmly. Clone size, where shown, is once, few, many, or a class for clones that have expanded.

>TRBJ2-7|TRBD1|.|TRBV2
CASRAAQGAGNYEQYF
TGTGCCAGCAGGGCTGCGCAGGGGGCAGGGAACTACGAGCAGTACTTC
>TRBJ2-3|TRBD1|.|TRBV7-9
CASSMGQGDTQYF
TGTGCCAGCAGCATGGGACAGGGAGATACGCAGTATTTT
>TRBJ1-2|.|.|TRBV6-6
CASSGTGYGYTF
TGTGCCAGCAGTGGAACGGGTTATGGCTACACCTTC
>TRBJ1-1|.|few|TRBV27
CASSPTEETEAFF
TGTGCCAGCAGTCCGACAGAAGAGACTGAAGCTTTCTTT
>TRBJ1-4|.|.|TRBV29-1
CSTRDFDEKLFF
TGCAGCACGAGGGATTTCGACGAAAAACTGTTTTTT
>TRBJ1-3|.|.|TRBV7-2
CASSPTQPGNTIYF
TGTGCCAGCAGCCCTACACAGCCTGGAAACACCATATATTTT
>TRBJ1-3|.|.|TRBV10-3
CATTGGTGNTIYF
TGTGCCACCACGGGGGGAACTGGAAACACCATATATTTT
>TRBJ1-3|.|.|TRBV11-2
CASSPTGGSGNTIYF
TGTGCCAGCAGCCCGACGGGGGGGTCTGGAAACACCATATATTTT
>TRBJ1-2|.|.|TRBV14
CASSQVDGRGLYGYTF
TGTGCCAGCAGCCAAGTGGACGGGAGGGGCCTATATGGCTACACCTTC
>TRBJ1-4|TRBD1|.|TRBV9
CASSTWTGEGEKLFF
TGTGCCAGCAGCACGTGGACAGGGGAGGGTGAAAAACTGTTTTTT
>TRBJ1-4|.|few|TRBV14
CASSLWEGIGEKLFF
TGTGCCAGCAGCCTATGGGAGGGGATAGGTGAAAAACTGTTTTTT
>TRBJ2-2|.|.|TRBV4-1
CASSQLLLEGELFF
TGCGCCAGCAGCCAACTTCTTTTAGAGGGGGAGCTGTTTTTT
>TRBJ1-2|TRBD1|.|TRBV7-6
CASSPRQGSGYTF
TGTGCCAGCAGCCCGAGACAGGGATCGGGCTACACCTTC
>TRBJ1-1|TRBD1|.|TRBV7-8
CASSLPGGANTEAFF
TGTGCCAGCAGCTTACCAGGGGGCGCGAACACTGAAGCTTTCTTT
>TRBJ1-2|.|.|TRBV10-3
CAISEGGALIYGYTF
TGTGCCATCAGTGAGGGGGGGGCCCTGATCTATGGCTACACCTTC
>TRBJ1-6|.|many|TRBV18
CASSPTTGSISSYNSPLHF
TGTGCCAGCTCACCAACAACAGGTTCCATCAGCTCCTATAATTCACCCCTCCACTTT
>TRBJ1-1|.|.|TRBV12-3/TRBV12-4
CAAYSWGGTEAFF
TGTGCCGCCTATTCGTGGGGGGGCACTGAAGCTTTCTTT
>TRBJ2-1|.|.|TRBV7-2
CASSSLAGTAYNEQFF
TGTGCCAGCAGTTCTTTAGCGGGGACAGCTTACAATGAGCAGTTCTTC
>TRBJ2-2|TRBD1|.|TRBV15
CATSMYRGSTGELFF
TGTGCCACCAGCATGTACAGGGGGAGCACCGGGGAGCTGTTTTTT
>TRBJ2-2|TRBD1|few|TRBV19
CASSILGQGITGELFF
TGTGCCAGTAGTATCTTGGGACAGGGGATCACCGGGGAGCTGTTTTTT
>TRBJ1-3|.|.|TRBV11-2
CASKLLPSGNTIYF
TGTGCCAGCAAGCTGTTGCCATCGGGAAACACCATATATTTT
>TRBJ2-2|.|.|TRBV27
CASSYRDTGELFF
TGTGCCAGCAGTTACAGGGACACCGGGGAGCTGTTTTTT
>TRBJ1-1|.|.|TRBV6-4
CASRRREDTEAFF
TGTGCCAGCCGACGCAGGGAGGACACTGAAGCTTTCTTT